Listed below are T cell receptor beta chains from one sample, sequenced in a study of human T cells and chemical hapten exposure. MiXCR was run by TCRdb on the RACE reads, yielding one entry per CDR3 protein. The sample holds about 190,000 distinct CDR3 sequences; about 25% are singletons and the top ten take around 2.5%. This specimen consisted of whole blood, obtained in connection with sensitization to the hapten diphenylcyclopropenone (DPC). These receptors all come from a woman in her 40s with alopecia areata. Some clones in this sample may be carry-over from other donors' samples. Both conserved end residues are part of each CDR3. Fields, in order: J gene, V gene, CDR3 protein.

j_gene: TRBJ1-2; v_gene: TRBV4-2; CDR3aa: CASSHRGQGAHYTF
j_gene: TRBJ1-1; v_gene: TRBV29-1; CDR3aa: CSVPTGIGTEAFF
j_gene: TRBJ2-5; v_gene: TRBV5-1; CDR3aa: CASAKGRVQETQYF
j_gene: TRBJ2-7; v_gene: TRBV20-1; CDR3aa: CSVASAGYEQYF
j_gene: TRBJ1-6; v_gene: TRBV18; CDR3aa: CASSTQGMGSPLHF
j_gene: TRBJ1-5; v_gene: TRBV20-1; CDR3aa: CSASDGDHDTRQDNQPQHF
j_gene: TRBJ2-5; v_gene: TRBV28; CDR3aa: CACYIAGTGVAKTQYF
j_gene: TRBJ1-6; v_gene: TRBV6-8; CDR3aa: CASPGPGSPLHF
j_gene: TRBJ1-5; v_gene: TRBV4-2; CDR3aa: CVSSQLPWDRVQPQHF
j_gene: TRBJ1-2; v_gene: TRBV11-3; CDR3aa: CASSLTGGYGYTF
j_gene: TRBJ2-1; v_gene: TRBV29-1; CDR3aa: CSAPSTGEGSNEQFF
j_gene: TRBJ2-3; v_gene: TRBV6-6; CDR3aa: CASSLSGGPTDTQYF
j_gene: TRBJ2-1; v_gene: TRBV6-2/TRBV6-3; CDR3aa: CASSLGGLAGPSSYNEQFF
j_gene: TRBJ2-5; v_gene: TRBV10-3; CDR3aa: CAISEPLKTQYF
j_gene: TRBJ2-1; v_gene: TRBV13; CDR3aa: CASSSGPRGDEQFF
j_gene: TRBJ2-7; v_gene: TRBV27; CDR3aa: CASRSAGVTYEQYF
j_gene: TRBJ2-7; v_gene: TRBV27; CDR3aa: CASSLREGNYEQYF
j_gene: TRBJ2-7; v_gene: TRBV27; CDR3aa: CASSLFRPGQGVSEQYF
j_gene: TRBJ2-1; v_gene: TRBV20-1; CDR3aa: CSARTEGHNEQFF
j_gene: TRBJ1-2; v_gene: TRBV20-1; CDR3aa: CSANPMARGYTF
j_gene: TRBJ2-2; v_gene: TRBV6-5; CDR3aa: CASRREESTGELFF
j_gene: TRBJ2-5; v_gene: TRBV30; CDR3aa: CAWSVRRFQETQYF
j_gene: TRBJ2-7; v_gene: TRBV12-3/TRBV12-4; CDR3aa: CASSFGGVQYEQYF
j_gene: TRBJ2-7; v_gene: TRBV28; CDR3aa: CASSARGRPPYEQYF
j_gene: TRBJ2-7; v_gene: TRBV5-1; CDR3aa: CASSSRLVPYEQYF
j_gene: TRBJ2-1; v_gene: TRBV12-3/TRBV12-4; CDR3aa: CASSLTGTSGRGEQFF
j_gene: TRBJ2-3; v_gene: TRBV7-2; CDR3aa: CASSLWARPREGPDTQYF
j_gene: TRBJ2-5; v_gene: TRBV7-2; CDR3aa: CASSLVDRGQGTQYF
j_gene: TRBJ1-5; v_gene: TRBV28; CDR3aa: CASTLGQIIQPQHF
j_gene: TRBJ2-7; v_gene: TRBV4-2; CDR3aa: CASSQDGAGTSGRAGEQYF
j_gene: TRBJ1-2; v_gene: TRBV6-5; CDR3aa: CASSYSGQNNYGYTF
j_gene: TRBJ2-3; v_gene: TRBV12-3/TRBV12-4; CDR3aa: CASRPLLRGGHYDTQYF
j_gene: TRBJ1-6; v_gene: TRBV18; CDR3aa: CASSVDSNSPLHF
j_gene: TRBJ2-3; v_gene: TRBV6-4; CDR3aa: CASAWGEQADTQYF
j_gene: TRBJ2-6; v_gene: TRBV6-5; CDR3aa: CASSLQGTGANVLTF